These 20 T cell receptor beta chains were all obtained from the same sample, sequenced in a study of blood T cell repertoires in COVID-19. The method was immunoSEQ multiplex PCR; TCRdb's version includes in-frame clones alone and lacks a portion of them. The sample has around 40,000 clones, 70% to 90% seen once. The sample was peripheral blood. The receptor set was obtained from a man between 60 and 70 years old with COVID-19, enrolled during active disease.

The chain couples TRBV5-1 to TRBJ2-1; D is perhaps TRBD1 (6 bases). The V gene's germline CDR1 is SGHRS and CDR2 YFSETQ. This CDR3 is built from 13 residues. The V and J ends lost 4 bases and 7 bases respectively, with 12 bases between them. The CDR3 is CASSLGQQNEQFF. DNA of the CDR3: TGCGCCAGCAGCCTCGGACAGCAAAATGAGCAGTTCTTC.

The chain couples TRBV24-1 to TRBJ2-1, with 9 bases fitting TRBD2. Germline loops: CDR1 KGHDR, CDR2 SFDVKD. V lost 3 bases to trimming and J lost 7 bases; unmatched junction nucleotides: 9. CDR3 length: 16 amino acids. CDR3 region: CATSDLVSGSLNEQFF. In DNA, the CDR3 is TGTGCCACCAGTGATCTGGTTAGCGGGAGTTTGAATGAGCAGTTCTTC.

This sequence joins TRBV7-8 and TRBJ2-1; TRBD1 aligns across 11 bases. The CDR3 is 18 amino acids. CDR1 and CDR2 from the germline V gene are SGHVS and FQNEAQ. J gave up 3 bases and V 2 bases, and 9 bases lay outside the gene matches. The chain's CDR3 is CASSLRKPGTGGYNEQFF. The DNA for the CDR3 is TGTGCCAGCAGCTTACGAAAACCCGGGACAGGGGGCTACAATGAGCAGTTCTTC.

The genes are TRBV28 and TRBJ2-3; perhaps TRBD2 as D (6 bases). The CDR3 consists of 16 residues. Germline V lookup: CDR1 MDHEN, CDR2 SYDVKM. Trimming stripped 4 bases from V and 0 bases from J, with 14 bases between. CDR3 in amino acids: CASSSLIGRSTDTQYF. CDR3 in DNA: TGTGCCAGCAGTTCTTTAATCGGGAGAAGCACAGATACGCAGTATTTT.

The V gene is TRBV5-8, the J gene TRBJ1-2; D not resolved. This CDR3 is 14 amino acids long. Germline V lookup: CDR1 SGHTS, CDR2 YDEGEE. The V end lost 0 bases, the J end lost 6 bases, and 12 bases lay between the germline ends. In nucleotides, the CDR3 is TGTGCCAGCAGCTTGGAGAGATTGGCGGATGGCTACACCTTC. Translation: CASSLERLADGYTF.

The chain employs TRBV5-6 and TRBJ1-2; D perhaps matches TRBD1 (5 bases). This CDR3 comprises 17 residues. In germline, CDR1 is SGHDT, CDR2 YYEEEE. The germline V and J ends were trimmed by 4 bases and 1 base, with 20 bases remaining between them. For the CDR3, the DNA is TGTGCCAGCAGCGGGATGGCAGGGCGAGTGCTTAACTATGGCTACACCTTC. Amino acids: CASSGMAGRVLNYGYTF.

The chain uses TRBV11-1 and TRBJ2-7, with D possibly being TRBD1 (7 bases). Trimming shortened V by 5 bases and J by 3 bases, and 20 bases separated the two germline ends. Germline V CDR1 and CDR2: SGHAT, FQDESV (reference sequence). The CDR3 consists of 16 residues. The CDR3 here is CASSTRGFRGDYEQYF. As DNA, the CDR3 is TGTGCCAGCAGCACGAGGGGATTCAGGGGGGACTACGAGCAGTACTTC.

This chain connects TRBV2 to TRBJ1-2; D remains unclear. Germline V gene data show CDR1 as SNHLY and CDR2 as FYNNEI. The CDR3 has 10 amino acids. V lost 6 bases and J 6 bases, leaving 5 bases between the germline ends. CDR3 sequence (DNA): TGTGCCAGCAGCGCGAATGGCTACACCTTC. Translation: CASSANGYTF. Based on the CDR3 plus reference TRBV2 and TRBJ1-2, the full variable domain is EPEVTQTPSHQVTQMGQEVILRCVPISNHLYFYWYRQILGQKVEFLVSFYNNEISEKSEIFDDQFSVERPDGSNFTLKIRSTKLEDSAMYFCASSANGYTFGSGTRLTVV.

The V gene is TRBV6-5, the J gene TRBJ1-4; D may be TRBD1 (5 bases). The CDR3 is 14 amino acids. Trimming shortened V by 0 bases and J by 11 bases, and 13 bases separated the two germline ends. CDR1 is MNHEY, CDR2 SVGAGI, per germline. The CDR3 sequence: CASSYSTTGGKLFF. CDR3 sequence (DNA): TGTGCCAGCAGTTACTCGACTACGGGGGGGAAACTGTTTTTT.

V gene TRBV5-1 combines with J gene TRBJ2-7; tentative D call: TRBD2 (6 bases). Trimming removed 1 base at V and 4 bases at J, with 21 bases between. The CDR3 is 17 residues long. Germline loops: CDR1 SGHRS, CDR2 YFSETQ. This chain's CDR3 is CASSLLSTARGHYEQYF. The CDR3 DNA follows: TGCGCCAGCAGCTTGCTCTCAACCGCGCGGGGTCATTACGAGCAGTACTTC.

V usage is TRBV19 and J usage is TRBJ2-3, with TRBD2 matching 7 bases. Germline V gene data show CDR1 as LNHDA and CDR2 as SQIVND (reference sequence). After removal of 3 bases from V and 3 bases from J, the junction contained 6 bases not matched to a gene. The CDR3 sequence is 15 residues long. The CDR3 sequence is CASSIVLRGTDTQYF. CDR3 bases: TGTGCCAGTAGTATCGTTCTGCGGGGGACAGATACGCAGTATTTT.

The genes are TRBV3-1 (or the pseudogene TRBV3-2) and TRBJ2-1, with 8 bases fitting TRBD2. From germline, CDR1 is LGHDT and CDR2 YNNKEL (reference sequence). The CDR3 totals 14 residues. V trimming: 4 bases; J trimming: 6 bases; junction bases outside the gene matches: 5. CDR3 sequence reads: CASSLGLASNEQFF. The DNA for the CDR3 is TGTGCCAGCAGCCTCGGACTAGCCAGCAATGAGCAGTTCTTC.

The chain links TRBV2 to TRBJ1-5; a possible D gene is TRBD1 (5 bases). The CDR3 length is 14 residues. CDR1 is SNHLY and CDR2 is FYNNEI in the germline V gene. Deletions cut 8 bases from V and 2 bases from J, with 13 bases between. The CDR3 region is CASGSGGGNQPQHF. The DNA of the CDR3 is TGTGCCAGCGGGTCCGGAGGGGGCAATCAGCCCCAGCATTTT.

The V call is TRBV2, the J call TRBJ2-5, with 11 nucleotides matching TRBD2. The CDR3 extends over 14 amino acids. The V gene end was trimmed by 6 bases and the J gene end by 4 bases; junction bases not matched to a gene: 4. The germline V gene has CDR1 SNHLY and CDR2 FYNNEI. The CDR3 coding sequence is TGTGCCAGCAGAGTAGCGGGAGGGTTAGAGACCCAGTACTTC. The encoded protein is CASRVAGGLETQYF.

The chain carries TRBV6-6 and TRBJ1-6; 8 bases map to TRBD1. The CDR3 consists of 15 residues. V lost 5 bases, J lost 9 bases, and 9 bases stayed unmatched. Germline CDR1 and CDR2: MNHNY and SVGAGI (reference sequence). CDR3 amino acids: CASSNLDRGGSPLHF. The CDR3 DNA reads as TGTGCCAGCAGTAACCTTGACAGGGGCGGTTCACCCCTCCACTTT.

The rearrangement uses TRBV7-9 and TRBJ1-2, with D unresolved. The germline CDR1 and CDR2 sequences are SEHNR and FQNEAQ (reference sequence). This CDR3 has 13 residues. V was pared by 5 bases and J by 6 bases, with 13 bases between. The CDR3: CASSPPARDGYTF. The CDR3 nucleotides read TGTGCCAGCAGCCCTCCGGCCCGGGATGGCTACACCTTC.

This chain links TRBV11-2 with TRBJ1-3; TRBD1 agrees at 9 bases. In germline, CDR1 is SGHAT, CDR2 FQNNGV. The CDR3 runs to 16 residues. V lost 5 bases to trimming and J lost 3 bases; unmatched junction nucleotides: 8. CDR3 coding DNA: TGTGCCAGCAGCCTAAATACAGGGGGCCTTGGAAACACCATATATTTT. Amino acids: CASSLNTGGLGNTIYF.

This chain links TRBV7-2 with TRBJ1-1; D remains unclear. Germline V gene data show CDR1 as SGHTA and CDR2 as FQGNSA. V was trimmed by 5 bases and J by 1 base, leaving 14 bases between them. This CDR3 region has 15 residues. The CDR3 loop reads CASSLMGGGNTEAFF. The CDR3 DNA sequence: TGTGCCAGCAGCCTAATGGGTGGAGGGAACACTGAAGCTTTCTTT.

The V call is TRBV30, the J call TRBJ1-1; TRBD1 might be the D (6 bases). In germline, CDR1 is GTSNPN, CDR2 SVGIG (reference sequence). V was clipped by 2 bases and J by 10 bases, with 17 bases between them. The CDR3 sequence is 13 residues long. CDR3 in DNA: TGTGCCTGGAGTACATCTCCCCCAGGGGCAGCTTTCTTT. Its protein product is CAWSTSPPGAAFF.

V and J are TRBV15 and TRBJ2-2; possible D gene TRBD1, 8 bases. The CDR3 spans 16 residues. Germline V CDR1 and CDR2: LNHNV, YYDKDF (reference sequence). The V end lost 8 bases, the J end lost 5 bases, and 21 bases lay between the germline ends. The CDR3 region is CATEKLGQGGTGELFF. DNA for the CDR3: TGTGCCACCGAAAAATTAGGACAGGGAGGGACCGGGGAGCTGTTTTTT.